Below are 29 T cell receptor beta chains sequenced from a single sample in a study of blood T cell repertoires in COVID-19. Assay used: immunoSEQ multiplex PCR; TCRdb lists only in-frame clones, some missing. The table has 100,000 to 150,000 clones, around 85% seen once. Sequencing was done on a sample of peripheral blood. The source is a woman aged 50 to 60 with acute or convalescent COVID-19.

The chain links TRBV6-5 to TRBJ1-2; D is unresolved. Per germline, CDR1 MNHEY and CDR2 SVGAGI. CDR3 length equals 11 residues. Trimming left V 9 bases short and J 8 bases short, with 13 bases between. The CDR3 DNA follows: TGTGCCAGTGAAAGGGCGGGAGGCTACACCTTC. This codes for CASERAGGYTF.

CDR3 region: CASSATGIANEKLFF. CDR3 in DNA: TGTGCCAGTAGTGCTACAGGGATCGCTAATGAAAAACTGTTTTTT. The rearrangement links TRBV19 to TRBJ1-4; weak D call: TRBD1 (6 bases). V was pared by 5 bases and J by 3 bases, with 13 bases between. In germline, CDR1 is LNHDA, CDR2 SQIVND (reference sequence). The CDR3 has 15 amino acids.

The chain joins TRBV19 to TRBJ1-5; D is possibly TRBD1 (6 bases). Germline V lookup: CDR1 LNHDA, CDR2 SQIVND (reference sequence). This CDR3 has 15 residues. The V gene lost 1 base and the J gene lost 5 bases, with 12 bases spanning the gap. CDR3 region: CASSIVQQGDQPQHF. CDR3 DNA sequence: TGTGCCAGTAGTATAGTCCAACAGGGAGATCAGCCCCAGCATTTT.

The rearrangement uses TRBV18 and TRBJ2-2; D is unclear. The V end was cut by 4 bases, the J end by 5 bases, with 8 bases between. Germline CDR1 is KGHSH and CDR2 is LQKENI. The CDR3 sequence is 13 residues long. In DNA, the CDR3 is TGTGCCAGCTCACTAGAAAGTACCGGGGAGCTGTTTTTT. Translated: CASSLESTGELFF. The complete variable domain, with remaining parts taken from reference TRBV18 and TRBJ2-2, reads NAGVMQNPRHLVRRRGQEARLRCSPMKGHSHVYWYRQLPEEGLKFMVYLQKENIIDESGMPKERFSAEFPKEGPSILRIQQVVRGDSAAYFCASSLESTGELFFGEGSRLTVL.

The chain has TRBV5-1 and TRBJ2-1; TRBD2 matches 9 bases. In germline, CDR1 is SGHRS, CDR2 YFSETQ. The CDR3 length is 16 residues. V shed 4 bases and J 0 bases; nucleotides not matched to a gene: 5. The CDR3: CASSPHSGSSYNEQFF. The CDR3 DNA reads TGCGCCAGCAGCCCCCATAGCGGGAGCTCCTACAATGAGCAGTTCTTC.

The chain carries TRBV5-4 and TRBJ1-1; D not resolved. The CDR3 spans 12 residues. V lost 1 base, J lost 3 bases, and 4 bases lay in between. The germline gives CDR1 SGHNT, CDR2 YYREEE (reference sequence). CDR3 amino acids: CASSLRDTEAFF. The CDR3 DNA reads as TGTGCCAGCAGCTTGCGAGACACTGAAGCTTTCTTT.

This sequence joins TRBV7-9 and TRBJ1-1; 8 bases line up with TRBD1. Germline V lookup: CDR1 SEHNR, CDR2 FQNEAQ (reference sequence). V gave up 4 bases and J gave up 4 bases; unmatched junction bases: 5. The CDR3 sequence is 14 residues long. In DNA, the CDR3 is TGTGCCAGCAGCTGGTTACAGGGGGGCACTGAAGCTTTCTTT. Protein product: CASSWLQGGTEAFF.

This clone turned up a few times. Here the CDR3 DNA reads TGTGCCAGCAGCCAAGACGCGGACTTTAACTATGGCTACACCTTC. It yields the protein CASSQDADFNYGYTF. The rearrangement uses TRBV3-1 (or the pseudogene TRBV3-2) and TRBJ1-2, with D hard to call. CDR3 length: 15 amino acids. Trimming took 0 bases from V and 1 from J, leaving 9 bases between them. Germline CDR1 LGHDT, CDR2 YNNKEL (reference sequence).

This chain joins TRBV2 and TRBJ1-1, with unresolved D. The CDR3 extends over 14 amino acids. The V gene lost 6 bases and the J gene lost 0 bases, with 11 bases spanning the gap. Germline values: CDR1 SNHLY, CDR2 FYNNEI. In DNA form, the CDR3 reads TGTGCCAGCAGGGCCCCGAGCGTGAACACTGAAGCTTTCTTT. The encoded protein is CASRAPSVNTEAFF.

J is TRBJ1-1 and V is TRBV28; the D is unclear. Trimming stripped 6 bases from V and 0 bases from J, with 11 bases between. CDR1 is MDHEN and CDR2 is SYDVKM in the germline V gene. This CDR3 comprises 14 residues. The CDR3 region has the DNA TGTGCCAGCAGCCAGATTTCAGTGAACACTGAAGCTTTCTTT. Translation gives CASSQISVNTEAFF. Full variable domain (remainder filled in from reference TRBV28 and TRBJ1-1): DVKVTQSSRYLVKRTGEKVFLECVQDMDHENMFWYRQDPGLGLRLIYFSYDVKMKEKGDIPEGYSVSREKKERFSLILESASTNQTSMYLCASSQISVNTEAFFGQGTRLTVV.

This sequence joins TRBV5-8 and TRBJ1-1; possible D gene TRBD1, 6 bases. There are 13 residues in the CDR3. The germline V gene has CDR1 SGHTS and CDR2 YDEGEE. V lost 1 base, J lost 7 bases, and 11 bases lay in between. As DNA, the CDR3 is TGTGCCAGCAGCTTGTTCGGACAGTTTGAAGCTTTCTTT. This gives the protein CASSLFGQFEAFF.

The chain couples TRBV27 to TRBJ1-2, with TRBD1 matching 12 bases. V shed 6 bases and J 9 bases; nucleotides not matched to a gene: 8. This CDR3 region has 14 residues. Germline V CDR1 and CDR2: MNHEY, SMNVEV (reference sequence). The CDR3 region is CASRPSGTGGSYTF. CDR3 coding DNA: TGTGCCAGCAGGCCTTCCGGGACAGGGGGCAGCTACACCTTC.

CDR3 DNA: TGTGCCAGCAGTTTGAGGCCTCCGGGACAGGGGGTAGGTATTGTTACCTACGAGCAGTACTTC. It is translated as CASSLRPPGQGVGIVTYEQYF. The chain couples TRBV27 to TRBJ2-7, with 11 bases that match TRBD1. This CDR3 contains 21 residues. Trimming removed 3 bases from V and 2 bases from J; junction bases left unmatched: 21. In germline, CDR1 is MNHEY, CDR2 SMNVEV (reference sequence).

The chain is built from TRBV3-1 (or the pseudogene TRBV3-2) and TRBJ2-3; 9 bases line up with TRBD2. V lost 3 bases, J lost 2 bases, and 3 bases stayed unmatched. The CDR3 is made up of 15 amino acids. Germline CDR1 is LGHDT and CDR2 is YNNKEL (reference sequence). CDR3 in amino acids: CASSQGGLATDTQYF. The CDR3 nucleotides are TGTGCCAGCAGCCAGGGGGGACTAGCCACAGATACGCAGTATTTT.

The rearrangement links TRBV27 to TRBJ1-2; TRBD1 might be the D (6 bases). The V gene's germline CDR1 is MNHEY and CDR2 SMNVEV (reference sequence). This CDR3 has 13 amino acids. The germline V and J ends were trimmed by 5 bases and 4 bases, with 11 bases remaining between them. CDR3 residues: CASSPDSFYGYTF. For the CDR3, the DNA is TGTGCCAGCAGTCCGGACAGCTTCTATGGCTACACCTTC.

This clone was counted a few times. The chain employs TRBV7-9 and TRBJ1-2; TRBD1 is a possible D gene (5 bases). The CDR3 extends over 13 amino acids. Trimming left V 5 bases short and J 4 bases short, with 11 bases between. Germline CDR1 reads SEHNR; CDR2 reads FQNEAQ (reference sequence). The CDR3 sequence: CASSPQEGYGYTF. The CDR3 DNA is TGTGCCAGCAGCCCACAGGAGGGCTATGGCTACACCTTC.

This chain connects TRBV30 to TRBJ1-2; a possible D gene is TRBD1 (5 bases). CDR3 size: 12 residues. CDR1 and CDR2 from the germline V gene are GTSNPN and SVGIG (reference sequence). The V end lost 0 bases, the J end lost 6 bases, and 8 bases lay between the germline ends. The CDR3 DNA sequence: TGTGCCTGGAGTGTCATAGGGGATGGCTACACCTTC. Translating gives CAWSVIGDGYTF.

This clone has a handful of counts. CDR3 sequence: CSASGTEATEAFF. The DNA of the CDR3 is TGCAGTGCTAGTGGGACGGAGGCCACTGAAGCTTTCTTT. The chain has TRBV20-1 and TRBJ1-1, with D possibly being TRBD1 (5 bases). The CDR3 has 13 residues. The V gene's germline CDR1 is DFQATT and CDR2 SNEGSKA (reference sequence). With 3 bases removed from V and 4 bases from J, the gap between germline ends came to 12 bases.

This clone was picked up a small number of times. The V gene is TRBV6-5, the J gene TRBJ1-1, with 8 bases identical to TRBD1. The V segment lost 10 bases and the J segment 6 bases; nucleotides outside the gene matches: 7. Germline CDR1 and CDR2: MNHEY and SVGAGI. This CDR3 has 12 amino acids. CDR3 nucleotide sequence: TGTGCCACCCAGGGGGCTCGGGCTGAAGCTTTCTTT. Residues: CATQGARAEAFF.

The chain uses TRBV28 and TRBJ1-1; 8 nucleotides align to TRBD1. CDR1 and CDR2 from the germline V gene are MDHEN and SYDVKM. V lost 7 bases, J lost 9 bases, and 16 bases stayed unmatched. The length of the CDR3 is 15 residues. The CDR3 nucleotides read TGTGCCAGCACCACTCCCGGGACAGGAAGGGTGCAAGCTTTCTTT. Its translation is CASTTPGTGRVQAFF.

Here the CDR3 reads CASSQAQTSSGRLSYEQYF. DNA of the CDR3: TGTGCCAGCAGCCAAGCACAGACTAGTTCCGGGAGACTCTCCTACGAGCAGTACTTC. This chain uses TRBV14 with TRBJ2-7, with a weak D call TRBD2 (6 bases). Germline V gene lookup returns CDR1 SGHDN and CDR2 FVKESK. The CDR3 has 19 residues. V shed 1 base and J shed 0 bases, with 22 bases lying between them.

This chain links TRBV5-4 with TRBJ2-1; 9 bases are a match to TRBD2. The CDR3 sequence is 16 residues long. V gave up 4 bases and J gave up 4 bases; unmatched junction bases: 9. Germline V gene lookup returns CDR1 SGHNT and CDR2 YYREEE (reference sequence). CDR3 loop: CASSQGTSRSYNEQFF. For the CDR3, the DNA is TGTGCCAGCAGCCAAGGGACTAGCCGGTCGTACAATGAGCAGTTCTTC.

The chain uses TRBV6-1 and TRBJ2-1, with TRBD2 matching over 10 bases. Germline V gene sequence: CDR1 MNHNS, CDR2 SASEGT. The junction had 10 bases not matched to a gene; V was cut back by 5 bases and J by 9 bases. The CDR3 totals 15 residues. CDR3: CASSFSGGLNGEQFF. The CDR3 bases are TGTGCCAGCAGTTTTAGCGGGGGGTTAAACGGTGAGCAGTTCTTC.

The chain has TRBV29-1 and TRBJ1-1; 11 positions match TRBD1. J lost 4 bases, V lost 8 bases, and 9 bases had no gene match. The CDR3 is 14 residues long. Germline lookup yields CDR1 SQVTM and CDR2 ANQGSEA. The CDR3 DNA reads TGCAGCACGTGGCGGGGGACAGGGGGCACTGAAGCTTTCTTT. Amino acids: CSTWRGTGGTEAFF. Looking up the rest from reference TRBV29-1 and TRBJ1-1 gives the full variable domain: SAVISQKPSRDICQRGTSLTIQCQVDSQVTMMFWYRQQPGQSLTLIATANQGSEATYESGFVIDKFPISRPNLTFSTLTVSNMSPEDSSIYLCSTWRGTGGTEAFFGQGTRLTVV.

The chain uses TRBV30 and TRBJ1-6, with D perhaps matching TRBD1 (6 bases). Germline V gene data show CDR1 as GTSNPN and CDR2 as SVGIG (reference sequence). V lost 2 bases to trimming and J lost 9 bases, with 14 bases between them. This CDR3 region has 14 residues. The CDR3, as DNA: TGTGCCTGGAGTAAGGATTACAGGGTTTCACCCCTCCACTTT. It is translated as CAWSKDYRVSPLHF.

The chain combines TRBV6-4 with TRBJ1-2; 9 bases map to TRBD1. V was pared by 3 bases and J by 8 bases, with 10 bases of the junction left unmatched. Germline V gene data show CDR1 as MRHNA and CDR2 as SNTAGT. The CDR3 runs 15 residues. The chain's CDR3 is CASSEMGQGIGGYTF. The CDR3 nucleotides are TGTGCCAGCAGTGAAATGGGACAGGGAATCGGAGGCTACACCTTC.

This clone was picked up one time. The chain is built from TRBV18 and TRBJ1-1; TRBD1 agrees at 7 bases. With 4 bases clipped from V and 4 bases from J, the junction kept 15 bases outside the gene matches. Germline CDR1 is KGHSH and CDR2 is LQKENI. The CDR3 is 17 residues long. The CDR3 coding sequence is TGTGCCAGCTCACGGATCGGGGACAGTGAGCGGGTCACTGAAGCTTTCTTT. Its protein is CASSRIGDSERVTEAFF.

The chain recombines TRBV11-2 with TRBJ2-1, with a possible D match to TRBD2 (5 bases). Germline V gene lookup returns CDR1 SGHAT and CDR2 FQNNGV. This CDR3 spans 13 amino acids. V was shortened by 5 bases and J by 4 bases, with 9 bases between the two germline ends. For the CDR3, the DNA is TGTGCCAGCAGCAAGGACTCTTACAATGAGCAGTTCTTC. It yields the protein CASSKDSYNEQFF.

The chain recombines TRBV3-1 (or the pseudogene TRBV3-2) with TRBJ2-7, with a possible D match to TRBD2 (5 bases). Germline V gene lookup returns CDR1 LGHDT and CDR2 YNNKEL (reference sequence). CDR3 length equals 17 residues. V lost 2 bases, J lost 1 base, and 18 bases lay in between. CDR3 bases: TGTGCCAGCAGCCAACGCTCCAACAGCGGTCGATCCTACGAGCAGTACTTC. The encoded protein is CASSQRSNSGRSYEQYF.